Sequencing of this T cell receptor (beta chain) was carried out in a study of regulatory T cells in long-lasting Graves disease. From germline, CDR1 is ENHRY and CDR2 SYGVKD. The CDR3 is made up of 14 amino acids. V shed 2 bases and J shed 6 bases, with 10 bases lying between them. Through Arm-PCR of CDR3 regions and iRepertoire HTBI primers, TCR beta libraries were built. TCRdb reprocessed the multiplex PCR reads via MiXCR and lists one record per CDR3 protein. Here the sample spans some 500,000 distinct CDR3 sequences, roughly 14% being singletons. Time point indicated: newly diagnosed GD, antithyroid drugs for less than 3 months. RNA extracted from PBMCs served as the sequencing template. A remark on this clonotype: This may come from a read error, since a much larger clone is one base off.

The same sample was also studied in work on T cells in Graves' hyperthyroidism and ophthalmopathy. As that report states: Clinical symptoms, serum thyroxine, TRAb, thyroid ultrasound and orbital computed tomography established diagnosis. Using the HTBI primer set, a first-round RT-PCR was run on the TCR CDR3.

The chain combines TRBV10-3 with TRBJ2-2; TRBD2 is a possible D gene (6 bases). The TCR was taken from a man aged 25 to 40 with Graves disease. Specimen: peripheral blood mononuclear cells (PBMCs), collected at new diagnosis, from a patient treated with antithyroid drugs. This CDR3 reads CAISEREFAGELFF. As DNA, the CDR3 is TGTGCCATCAGTGAGCGGGAGTTCGCCGGGGAGCTGTTTTTT.